Below, 7 T cell receptor beta chains from the same sample are listed, as sequenced in a study of CDR3 diversity in severe acne. Each CDR3 protein gets one entry after TCRdb re-called the PCR reads with MiXCR. The sample has about 93,000 distinct CDR3 sequences; around 50% are singletons. The source material was blood. The receptors originated from a male donor in good health, serving as a control.

A word on this clonotype: An end of the junction differs from the germline gene, which may be a read error. The genes are TRBV24-1 and TRBJ2-7; D is possibly TRBD2 (6 bases). The CDR3 is 13 residues long. The V gene's germline CDR1 is KGHDR and CDR2 SFDVKD. CDR3 amino acids: CATEDGSSYGQYF. The CDR3 DNA is TGTGCCACCGAGGACGGGAGCTCCTACGGGCAGTACTTC.

In this sample, this clonotype turned up many times. This chain links TRBV30 with TRBJ2-2; no clear D gene. The V and J ends lost 4 bases and 6 bases respectively, with 18 bases between them. Germline assignment: CDR1 GTSNPN and CDR2 SVGIG (reference sequence). The CDR3 contains 15 residues. The CDR3 here is CAWNGPASSSGELFF. CDR3 DNA: TGTGCCTGGAACGGACCCGCCTCAAGTTCCGGGGAGCTGTTTTTT.

J is TRBJ2-3 and V is TRBV6-5; D may be TRBD2 (6 bases). V was clipped by 6 bases and J by 3 bases, with 22 bases between them. The germline V gene encodes CDR1 MNHEY and CDR2 SVGAGI. CDR3 length: 17 amino acids. The CDR3 nucleotides read TGTGCCAGCAGGACGAACCCCGGGGGAGGAGGGACAGATACGCAGTATTTT. Its translation: CASRTNPGGGGTDTQYF.

This clonotype has just a few counts. The V call is TRBV10-1, the J call TRBJ2-2; D not certain. Germline CDR1 is WNHNN and CDR2 is SYGVQD (reference sequence). The V and J ends lost 5 bases and 6 bases respectively, with 10 bases between them. The CDR3 loop spans 13 amino acids. CDR3 loop: CASSSGDAGELFF. DNA for the CDR3: TGCGCCAGCAGTTCTGGGGATGCCGGGGAGCTGTTTTTT.

This clonotype was detected only a few times. The chain employs TRBV7-8 and TRBJ1-1; TRBD1 matches 10 bases. The ends lost 5 bases at V and 7 bases at J; junction bases unmatched: 4. The V gene's germline CDR1 is SGHVS and CDR2 FQNEAQ. This CDR3 is 13 amino acids long. The CDR3 sequence is CASSQGQGIEAFF. Written as DNA, the CDR3 is TGTGCCAGCAGCCAGGGACAGGGGATTGAAGCTTTCTTT.

There are many counts of this clonotype. The CDR3 reads CASSALTGYNTEAFF. CDR3 DNA: TGTGCCAGCAGCGCACTGACAGGGTACAACACTGAAGCTTTCTTT. The rearrangement uses TRBV9 and TRBJ1-1; 7 nucleotides align to TRBD1. Germline V gives CDR1 SGDLS, CDR2 YYNGEE. The length of the CDR3 is 15 residues. Trimming at V came to 3 bases and at J to 2 bases, leaving 7 bases not matched to a gene.

This chain connects TRBV29-1 to TRBJ1-4; TRBD1 is a possible D gene (6 bases). The CDR3 is 14 amino acids. Germline V CDR1 and CDR2: SQVTM, ANQGSEA. CDR3 region: CGAKGGLEGEKLFF. In nucleotides, the CDR3 is TGCGGCGCCAAGGGGGGGTTGGAGGGCGAAAAACTGTTTTTT.